This entry is about one T cell receptor beta chain. The identical CDR3 is also encoded by other nucleotide sequences in the sample. The source of the sample is a study of blood T cell repertoires in COVID-19. Across the study: The analysed material was cDNA or gDNA that came from T cells, B-cell-depleted T cells, or PBMCs.

Only in-frame clones appear in the TCRdb table, and some are missing; sequencing was by immunoSEQ multiplex PCR. The table shows a few hundred thousand clones, with 84% occurring only once. The CDR3 totals 13 residues. Germline V CDR1 and CDR2: GTSNPN, SVGIG (reference sequence). The ends lost 0 bases at V and 4 bases at J; junction bases unmatched: 0. V and J are TRBV30 and TRBJ2-3, with TRBD1 matching over 8 bases. The sample comprised peripheral blood. The source of this sequence is a woman aged 80 or over with active or convalescent COVID-19. CDR3: CAWSVQGADTQYF. The DNA for the CDR3 is TGTGCCTGGAGTGTACAGGGGGCAGATACGCAGTATTTT. Combining the CDR3 with reference TRBV30 and TRBJ2-3 gives the whole variable domain SQTIHQWPATLVQPVGSPLSLECTVEGTSNPNLYWYRQAAGRGLQLLFYSVGIGQISSEVPQNLSASRPQDRQFILSSKKLLLSDSGFYLCAWSVQGADTQYFGPGTRLTVL.